This T cell receptor (beta chain) appears in the sequencing data of a study of shared T cell receptors in the human thymus. Some clones are missing from TCRdb's copy, which holds only in-frame ones; the method was immunoSEQ multiplex PCR. The sample shows 500,000 to 750,000 clones, 85% to 90% of them seen only once. The germline CDR1 and CDR2 sequences are LNHNV and YYDKDF (reference sequence). CDR3 size: 16 residues. With 1 base removed from V and 5 bases from J, the gap between germline ends came to 15 bases. These sequences were also reported in another study, on human thymus T cells. As that study records: Finnish infants who were healthy and having corrective surgery for congenital heart defects made up the donors. Corrective cardiac operations yielded the resected thymus tissue. Both thymic and peripheral blood repertoires showed apparently biased V and J usage. Unrelated individuals were reported by related research to share highly overlapping thymic repertoires.

The TCR comes from a boy in the first two years of life with a congenital heart defect. The rearrangement uses TRBV15 and TRBJ2-4, with D possibly TRBD1 on 6 matching bases. The sequenced sample consisted of thymocytes. CDR3 region: CATSRVGGSDENIQYF. CDR3 nucleotide sequence: TGTGCCACCAGCAGAGTAGGGGGATCCGATGAAAACATTCAGTACTTC.